The TCR beta chain described here comes from a study of cytomegalovirus exposure and HLA in healthy donors. Whole-study findings and limits: It was reportedly the case that the classifier diagnosed cytomegalovirus status with high specificity and sensitivity. Within a later analysis, the majority of CMV-associated TCR beta chains appeared HLA-restricted.

Donors showed nominal health when sampled, although they likely had unrecorded immune exposures. As for this clone: The antigen remains undetermined.

PCR involved 60 Vbeta and 13 Jbeta primers. Assay: immunoSEQ multiplex PCR; the TCRdb copy retains only in-frame clones and omits some. The table lists over 150,000 clones, roughly 77% of them singletons. Germline assignment: CDR1 SNHLY and CDR2 FYNNEI. With V trimmed by 4 bases and J by 6 bases, 1 base remained unmatched. The CDR3 sequence is 13 residues long. What was sequenced was PBMCs. This TCR was recovered from a man aged 45-60 years in good health and CMV-seropositive. J is TRBJ2-5 and V is TRBV2; 11 bases are a match to TRBD2. The CDR3 DNA reads TGTGCCAGCAGTGTAGCGGGGGGGAAGACCCAGTACTTC. Protein product: CASSVAGGKTQYF. Drawing the rest from reference TRBV2 and TRBJ2-5, the complete variable domain is EPEVTQTPSHQVTQMGQEVILRCVPISNHLYFYWYRQILGQKVEFLVSFYNNEISEKSEIFDDQFSVERPDGSNFTLKIRSTKLEDSAMYFCASSVAGGKTQYFGPGTRLLVL.